These 16 T cell receptor beta chains originate from one sample sequenced in a study of T cell responses to AZD1222 COVID-19 vaccine. The data were produced by immunoSEQ multiplex PCR, yet TCRdb's version contains in-frame clones alone and is incomplete. This table has under 70,000 clones, approximately 80% appearing once. Material: peripheral blood, obtained on day 0 of AZD1222 vaccination. The receptors derive from an adult in good health.

This sequence joins TRBV30 and TRBJ2-7; perhaps TRBD2 as D (7 bases). The germline V and J ends were trimmed by 0 bases and 5 bases, with 11 bases remaining between them. Germline V CDR1 and CDR2: GTSNPN, SVGIG (reference sequence). This CDR3 region has 13 residues. CDR3 bases: TGTGCCTGGAGTGTAGGAGGGGGGGACGAGCAGTACTTC. This translates into CAWSVGGGDEQYF.

The V and J genes are TRBV27 and TRBJ2-7, with D unclear. Trimming took 5 bases from V and 4 from J, leaving 12 bases between them. In germline, CDR1 is MNHEY, CDR2 SMNVEV (reference sequence). The CDR3 covers 13 residues. CDR3 residues: CASSADITYEQYF. In nucleotides, the CDR3 is TGTGCCAGCAGTGCCGACATTACTTACGAGCAGTACTTC.

This clone was recorded once. V is TRBV6-2 or TRBV6-3 and J is TRBJ2-1, with TRBD2 matching over 9 bases. The CDR3 loop spans 17 amino acids. The germline CDR1 and CDR2 sequences are MNHEY and SVGEGT. V lost 2 bases to trimming and J lost 7 bases; unmatched junction nucleotides: 12. CDR3 coding DNA: TGTGCCAGCAGTTACATTAGCGGGGGTCTTCAGTTTAATGAGCAGTTCTTC. Amino acids: CASSYISGGLQFNEQFF.

The chain joins TRBV30 to TRBJ2-1, with a possible D match to TRBD1 (6 bases). Per germline, CDR1 GTSNPN and CDR2 SVGIG (reference sequence). The V end lost 3 bases, the J end lost 10 bases, and 13 bases lay between the germline ends. This CDR3 comprises 12 residues. The DNA for the CDR3 is TGTGCCTGGAGGGATATCAGGGGCGAGCAGTTCTTC. It specifies CAWRDIRGEQFF.

The chain links TRBV19 to TRBJ2-7; maybe TRBD1 (5 bases). This CDR3 has 13 residues. In germline, CDR1 is LNHDA, CDR2 SQIVND (reference sequence). Trimming left V 6 bases short and J 3 bases short, with 12 bases between. CDR3 region: CASRGLGDYEQYF. As DNA, the CDR3 is TGTGCCAGTAGAGGTTTAGGGGACTACGAGCAGTACTTC.

The rearrangement joins TRBV7-2 to TRBJ1-5, with TRBD1 identical over 9 bases. The CDR3 sequence is 14 residues long. Germline assignment: CDR1 SGHTA and CDR2 FQGNSA. Germline trimming cut 6 bases from V and 7 bases from J; bases unmatched to any gene: 7. The CDR3 sequence: CASRRTGGGQPQHF. The DNA for the CDR3 is TGTGCCAGCAGACGTACAGGGGGCGGGCAGCCCCAGCATTTT.

J is TRBJ1-5 and V is TRBV10-3; no clear D. Between the trimmed V and J ends, which lost 2 bases and 0 bases, there was a span of 5 bases. Germline V gives CDR1 ENHRY, CDR2 SYGVKD. The CDR3 sequence is 14 residues long. As DNA, the CDR3 is TGTGCCATCAGTGAGACAGTTAGCAATCAGCCCCAGCATTTT. It specifies CAISETVSNQPQHF.

The chain joins TRBV5-4 to TRBJ2-7, with TRBD2 matching 10 bases. Germline values: CDR1 SGHNT, CDR2 YYREEE (reference sequence). This CDR3 spans 16 amino acids. With V trimmed by 0 bases and J by 5 bases, 8 bases remained unmatched. CDR3 region: CASSLASSGRAHEQYF. CDR3 DNA: TGTGCCAGCAGCTTGGCCTCTAGCGGGAGAGCCCACGAGCAGTACTTC.

This rearrangement joins TRBV19 to TRBJ1-5; unclear D gene. Trimming removed 4 bases from V and 2 bases from J, with 12 bases in between. CDR3 length: 15 residues. Germline V lookup: CDR1 LNHDA, CDR2 SQIVND (reference sequence). The CDR3 nucleotides are TGTGCCAGTAGTAGCGGTGGGAGTGGCAATCAGCCCCAGCATTTT. Its translation: CASSSGGSGNQPQHF.

As concerns this clone: The sample has other DNA sequences that encode this CDR3 too. The rearrangement joins TRBV27 to TRBJ1-1; D is ambiguous. Trimming took 5 bases from V and 1 from J, leaving 8 bases between them. Germline CDR1 MNHEY, CDR2 SMNVEV (reference sequence). CDR3 length: 13 residues. The CDR3 nucleotides read TGTGCCAGCAGTGCCCTATCGAACACTGAAGCTTTCTTT. Its protein is CASSALSNTEAFF.

The chain couples TRBV6-2 or TRBV6-3 to TRBJ1-1; D not resolved. CDR1 is MNHEY and CDR2 is SVGEGT in the germline V gene. There are 11 residues in the CDR3. Between the trimmed V and J ends, which lost 5 bases and 7 bases, there was a span of 8 bases. The CDR3 sequence is CASSGFNEAFF. The CDR3 nucleotides are TGTGCCAGCAGTGGTTTCAATGAAGCTTTCTTT.

This clone was seen once. CDR3 DNA sequence: TGCGCCAGCCGCGGCAGCGGGAGCACGGAGACCCAGTACTTC. Protein product: CASRGSGSTETQYF. This chain connects TRBV5-1 to TRBJ2-5; 8 nucleotides align to TRBD2. The V gene's germline CDR1 is SGHRS and CDR2 YFSETQ. The J segment lost 5 bases and the V segment lost 7 bases, leaving 10 bases of the junction unmatched. This CDR3 has 14 residues.

The genes are TRBV5-5 and TRBJ1-4; D unclear. The CDR3 loop spans 13 amino acids. Deletions cut 0 bases from V and 7 bases from J, with 7 bases between. Germline V lookup: CDR1 SGHKS, CDR2 YYEKEE (reference sequence). The CDR3 spells CASSLGLGEKLFF. CDR3 nucleotides: TGTGCCAGCAGCTTGGGGCTTGGTGAAAAACTGTTTTTT. Variable domain in full (rest from reference TRBV5-5 and TRBJ1-4): DAGVTQSPTHLIKTRGQQVTLRCSPISGHKSVSWYQQVLGQGPQFIFQYYEKEERGRGNFPDRFSARQFPNYSSELNVNALLLGDSALYLCASSLGLGEKLFFGSGTQLSVL.

J is TRBJ1-6 and V is TRBV3-1 (or the pseudogene TRBV3-2); D remains unclear. Germline CDR1 LGHDT, CDR2 YNNKEL (reference sequence). The V end was cut by 4 bases, the J end by 8 bases, with 15 bases between. The CDR3 runs to 15 residues. CDR3 residues: CASSPGGRFDSPLHF. In nucleotides, the CDR3 is TGTGCCAGCAGCCCAGGAGGACGTTTTGATTCACCCCTCCACTTT.

This clone was seen a handful of times. The chain has TRBV6-6 and TRBJ2-3; D unclear. This CDR3 has 11 amino acids. V lost 7 bases and J 5 bases, leaving 7 bases between the germline ends. The germline CDR1 and CDR2 sequences are MNHNY and SVGAGI (reference sequence). In DNA, the CDR3 is TGTGCCAGCATGGTGGTAGATACGCAGTATTTT. Amino acids: CASMVVDTQYF.

This clone rates as medium-sized. This rearrangement joins TRBV28 to TRBJ1-1, with a possible D match to TRBD1 (6 bases). CDR3 size: 17 residues. The V gene's germline CDR1 is MDHEN and CDR2 SYDVKM. The V end was cut by 7 bases, the J end by 0 bases, with 21 bases between. CDR3 region: CASIPLHITGMNTEAFF. For the CDR3, the DNA is TGTGCCAGCATCCCGCTACACATTACAGGGATGAACACTGAAGCTTTCTTT.